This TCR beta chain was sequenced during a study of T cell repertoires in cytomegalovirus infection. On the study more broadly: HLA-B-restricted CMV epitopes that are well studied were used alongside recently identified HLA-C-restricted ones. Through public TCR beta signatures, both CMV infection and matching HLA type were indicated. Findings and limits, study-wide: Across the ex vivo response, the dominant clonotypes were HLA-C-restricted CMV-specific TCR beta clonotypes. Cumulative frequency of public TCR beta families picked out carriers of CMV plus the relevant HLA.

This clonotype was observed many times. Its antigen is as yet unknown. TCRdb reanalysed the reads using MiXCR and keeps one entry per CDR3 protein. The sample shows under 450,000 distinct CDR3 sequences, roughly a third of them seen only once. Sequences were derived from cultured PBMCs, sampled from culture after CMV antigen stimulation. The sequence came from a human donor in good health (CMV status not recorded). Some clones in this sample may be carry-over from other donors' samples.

This CDR3 reads CASSQQFAEQFF. For the CDR3, the DNA is TGTGCCAGTAGCCAGCAATTCGCGGAGCAGTTCTTC. This chain uses TRBV19 with TRBJ2-1, with D unresolved. Per germline, CDR1 LNHDA and CDR2 SQIVND (reference sequence). CDR3 length: 12 residues. V was shortened by 6 bases and J by 10 bases, with 13 bases between the two germline ends.